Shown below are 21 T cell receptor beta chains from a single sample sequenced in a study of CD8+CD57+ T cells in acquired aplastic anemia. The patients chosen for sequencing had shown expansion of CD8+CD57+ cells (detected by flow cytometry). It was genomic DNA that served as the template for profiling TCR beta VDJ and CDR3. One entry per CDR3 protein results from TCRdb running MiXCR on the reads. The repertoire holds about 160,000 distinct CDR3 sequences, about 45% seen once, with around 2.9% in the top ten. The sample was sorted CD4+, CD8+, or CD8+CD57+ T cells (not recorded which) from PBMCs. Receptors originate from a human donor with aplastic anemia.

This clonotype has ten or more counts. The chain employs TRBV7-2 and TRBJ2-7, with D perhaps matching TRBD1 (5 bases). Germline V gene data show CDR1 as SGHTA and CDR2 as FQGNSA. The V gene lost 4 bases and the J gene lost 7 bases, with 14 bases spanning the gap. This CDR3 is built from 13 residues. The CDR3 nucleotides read TGTGCCAGCAGCTCACCAGGGATACAGGAGCAGTACTTC. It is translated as CASSSPGIQEQYF.

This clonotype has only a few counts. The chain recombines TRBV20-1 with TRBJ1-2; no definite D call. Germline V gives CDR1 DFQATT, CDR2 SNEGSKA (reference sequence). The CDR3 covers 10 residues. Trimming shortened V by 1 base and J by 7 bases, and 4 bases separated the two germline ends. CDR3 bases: TGCAGTGCTAGAGTGCGTGGCTACACCTTC. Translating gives CSARVRGYTF.

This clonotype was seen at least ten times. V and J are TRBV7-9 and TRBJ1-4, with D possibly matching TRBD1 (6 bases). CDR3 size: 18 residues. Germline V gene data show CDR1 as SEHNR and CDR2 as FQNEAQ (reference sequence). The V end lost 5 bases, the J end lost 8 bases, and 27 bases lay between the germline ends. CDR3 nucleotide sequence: TGTGCCAGCAGCCTCCGGGACAATCACCGCCGGGGGAACGAAAAACTGTTTTTT. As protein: CASSLRDNHRRGNEKLFF.

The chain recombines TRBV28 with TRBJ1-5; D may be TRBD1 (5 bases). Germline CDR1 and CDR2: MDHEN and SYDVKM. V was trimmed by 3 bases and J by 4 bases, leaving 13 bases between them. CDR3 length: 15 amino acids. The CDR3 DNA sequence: TGTGCCAGCAGTTTTCGGAGGGGATGGAATCAGCCCCAGCATTTT. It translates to CASSFRRGWNQPQHF.

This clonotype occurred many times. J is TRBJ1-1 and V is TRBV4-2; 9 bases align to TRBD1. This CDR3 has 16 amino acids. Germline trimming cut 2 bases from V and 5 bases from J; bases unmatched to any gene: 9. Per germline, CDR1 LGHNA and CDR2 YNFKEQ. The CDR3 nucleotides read TGTGCCAGCAGCCAATCTCCGGGACAGGGAATTACTGAAGCTTTCTTT. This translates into CASSQSPGQGITEAFF.

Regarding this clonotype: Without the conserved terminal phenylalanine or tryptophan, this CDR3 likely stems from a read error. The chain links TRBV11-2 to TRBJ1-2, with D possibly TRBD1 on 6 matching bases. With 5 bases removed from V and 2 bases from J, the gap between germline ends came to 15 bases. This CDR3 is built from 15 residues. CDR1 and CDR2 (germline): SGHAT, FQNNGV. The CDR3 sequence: CASSANFQGNYGYTL. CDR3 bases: TGTGCCAGCAGCGCAAACTTCCAGGGGAACTATGGCTACACCCTC.

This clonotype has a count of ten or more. In nucleotides, the CDR3 is TGTGCCACCAGTGAACCTAGCGGGAGGGCGGATACGCAGTATTTT. It yields the protein CATSEPSGRADTQYF. This chain connects TRBV24-1 to TRBJ2-3, with 12 positions matching TRBD2. Germline CDR1 reads KGHDR; CDR2 reads SFDVKD. V trimming: 4 bases; J trimming: 6 bases; junction bases outside the gene matches: 4. This CDR3 contains 15 residues.

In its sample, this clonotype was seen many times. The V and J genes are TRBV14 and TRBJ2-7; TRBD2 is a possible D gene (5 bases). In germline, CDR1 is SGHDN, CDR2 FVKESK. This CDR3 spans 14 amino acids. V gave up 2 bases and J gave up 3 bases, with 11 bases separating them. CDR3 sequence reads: CASSQLTGSYEQYF. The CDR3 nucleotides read TGTGCCAGCAGCCAACTGACGGGAAGCTACGAGCAGTACTTC. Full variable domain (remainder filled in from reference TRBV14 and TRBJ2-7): EAGVTQFPSHSVIEKGQTVTLRCDPISGHDNLYWYRRVMGKEIKFLLHFVKESKQDESGMPNNRFLAERTGGTYSTLKVQPAELEDSGVYFCASSQLTGSYEQYFGPGTRLTVT.

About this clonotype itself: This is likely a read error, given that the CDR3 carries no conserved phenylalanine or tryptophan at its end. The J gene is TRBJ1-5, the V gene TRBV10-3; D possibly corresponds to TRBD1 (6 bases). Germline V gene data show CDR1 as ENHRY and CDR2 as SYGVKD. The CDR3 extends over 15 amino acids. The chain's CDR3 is CASSDSRDTNQPQHS. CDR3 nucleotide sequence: TGTGCCAGCAGTGACTCGAGGGACACCAATCAGCCCCAGCATTCT.

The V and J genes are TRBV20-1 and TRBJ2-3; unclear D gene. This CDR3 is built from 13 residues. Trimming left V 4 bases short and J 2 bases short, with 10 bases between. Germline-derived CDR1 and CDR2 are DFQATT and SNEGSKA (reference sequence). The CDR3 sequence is CSATGELTDTQYF. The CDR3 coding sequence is TGCAGTGCTACAGGAGAACTCACAGATACGCAGTATTTT.

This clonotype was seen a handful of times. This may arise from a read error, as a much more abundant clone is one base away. CDR3 DNA sequence: TGTGCCAGCAGTGCGGCTAGCCCGACCTACAATAAGCAGTTCTTC. The encoded protein is CASSAASPTYNKQFF. This chain joins TRBV2 and TRBJ2-1; D perhaps matches TRBD2 (5 bases). Germline assignment: CDR1 SNHLY and CDR2 FYNNEI. CDR3 length: 15 residues.

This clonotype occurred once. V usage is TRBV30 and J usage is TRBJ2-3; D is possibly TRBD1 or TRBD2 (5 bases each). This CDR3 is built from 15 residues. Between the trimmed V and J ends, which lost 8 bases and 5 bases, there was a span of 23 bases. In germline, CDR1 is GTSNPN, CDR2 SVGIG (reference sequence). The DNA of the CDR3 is TGTGCCGGGGCCGGGACGCCCGGGAATAGAGATACGCAGTATTTT. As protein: CAGAGTPGNRDTQYF.

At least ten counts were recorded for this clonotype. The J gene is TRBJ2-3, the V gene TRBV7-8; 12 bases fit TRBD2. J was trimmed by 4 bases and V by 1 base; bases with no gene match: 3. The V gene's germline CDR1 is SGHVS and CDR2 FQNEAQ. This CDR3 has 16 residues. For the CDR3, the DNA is TGTGCCAGCAGCTTAGAGACTAGCGGGAGCGCAGATACGCAGTATTTT. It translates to CASSLETSGSADTQYF.

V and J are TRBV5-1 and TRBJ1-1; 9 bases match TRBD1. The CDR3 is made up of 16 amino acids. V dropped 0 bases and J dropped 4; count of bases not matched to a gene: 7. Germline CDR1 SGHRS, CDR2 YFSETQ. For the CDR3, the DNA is TGCGCCAGCAGCTTGGCCATGGGGACAGGGCGCACTGAAGCTTTCTTT. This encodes CASSLAMGTGRTEAFF.

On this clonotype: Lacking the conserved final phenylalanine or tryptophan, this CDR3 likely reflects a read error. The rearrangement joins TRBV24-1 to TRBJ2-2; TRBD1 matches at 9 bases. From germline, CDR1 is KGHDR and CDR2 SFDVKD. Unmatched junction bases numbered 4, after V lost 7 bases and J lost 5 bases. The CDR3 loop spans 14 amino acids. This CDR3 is CATSWDRVTGELFL. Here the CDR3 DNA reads TGTGCCACCAGCTGGGACAGGGTTACCGGGGAGCTGTTTCTT.

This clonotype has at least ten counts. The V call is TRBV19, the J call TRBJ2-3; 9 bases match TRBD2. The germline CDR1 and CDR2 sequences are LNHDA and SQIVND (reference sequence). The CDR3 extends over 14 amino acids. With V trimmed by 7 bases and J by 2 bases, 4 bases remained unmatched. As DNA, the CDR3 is TGTGCCAGTACTAGCGGGGCCTACACAGATACGCAGTATTTT. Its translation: CASTSGAYTDTQYF.

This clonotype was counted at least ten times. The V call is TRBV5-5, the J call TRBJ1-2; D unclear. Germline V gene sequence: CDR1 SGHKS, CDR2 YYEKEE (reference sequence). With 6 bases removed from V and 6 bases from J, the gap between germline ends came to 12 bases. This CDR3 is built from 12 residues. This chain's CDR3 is CASTTRGDGYTF. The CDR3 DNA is TGTGCCAGCACCACCCGGGGAGATGGCTACACCTTC.

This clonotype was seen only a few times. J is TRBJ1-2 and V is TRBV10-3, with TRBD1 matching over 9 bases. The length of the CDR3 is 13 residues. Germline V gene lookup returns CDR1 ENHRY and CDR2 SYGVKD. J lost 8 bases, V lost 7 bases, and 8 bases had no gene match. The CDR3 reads CAITSQGAEGYTF. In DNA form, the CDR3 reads TGTGCCATCACCTCACAGGGGGCTGAGGGCTACACCTTC.

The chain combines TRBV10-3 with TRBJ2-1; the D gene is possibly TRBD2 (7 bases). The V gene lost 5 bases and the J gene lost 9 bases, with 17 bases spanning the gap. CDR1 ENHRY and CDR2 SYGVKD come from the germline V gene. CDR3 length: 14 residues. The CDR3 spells CAISYRDTGGEQFF. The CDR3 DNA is TGTGCCATCAGTTACCGGGACACGGGGGGTGAGCAGTTCTTC.

The CDR3 DNA reads as TGTGCCAGCAGCTCTACAGGGGGCCTCTACGAGCAGTACTTC. This sequence encodes CASSSTGGLYEQYF. This chain joins TRBV7-9 and TRBJ2-7, with TRBD1 identical over 9 bases. The CDR3 runs to 14 residues. CDR1 and CDR2 (germline): SEHNR, FQNEAQ (reference sequence). V lost 4 bases, J lost 3 bases, and 4 bases stayed unmatched.

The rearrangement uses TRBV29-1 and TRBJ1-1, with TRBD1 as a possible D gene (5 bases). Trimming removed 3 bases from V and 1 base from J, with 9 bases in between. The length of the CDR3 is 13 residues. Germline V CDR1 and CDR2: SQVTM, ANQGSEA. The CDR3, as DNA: TGCAGCGTTGACCACGGGACGAACACTGAAGCTTTCTTT. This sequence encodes CSVDHGTNTEAFF.